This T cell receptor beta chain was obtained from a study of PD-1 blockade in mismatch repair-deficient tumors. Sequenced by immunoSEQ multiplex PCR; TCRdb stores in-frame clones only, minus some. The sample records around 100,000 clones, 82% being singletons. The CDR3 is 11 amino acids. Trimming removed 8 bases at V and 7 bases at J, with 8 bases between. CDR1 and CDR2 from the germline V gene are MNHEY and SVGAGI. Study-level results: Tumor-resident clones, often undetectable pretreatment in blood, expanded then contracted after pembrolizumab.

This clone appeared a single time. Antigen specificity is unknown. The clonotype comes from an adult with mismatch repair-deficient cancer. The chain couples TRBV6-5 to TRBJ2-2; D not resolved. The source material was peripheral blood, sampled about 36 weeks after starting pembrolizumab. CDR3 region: CASGKGGELFF. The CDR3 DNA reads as TGTGCCAGCGGGAAGGGCGGGGAGCTGTTTTTT.